This is a list of T cell receptor beta chains from one sample in a study of radiation and T cells in renal cell carcinoma. The protocol was immunoSEQ multiplex PCR, while the TCRdb copy is restricted to in-frame clones and leaves out a portion. This table has roughly 100,000 clones, around nine tenths appearing once. The starting material was blood, obtained from a patient whose treatment included radiotherapy and nephrectomy. Every receptor here comes from a man aged 45-65 years with renal cell carcinoma. CDR3s include the opening cysteine and the closing phenylalanine or tryptophan. A D gene is named only where the DNA matches it firmly.

TRBJ2-3,TRBV5-1,TRBD1,CASRQGDTDTQYF
TRBJ2-1,TRBV11-2,-,CASSWGSSYNEQFF
TRBJ2-3,TRBV27,-,CASGGAGTDTQYF
TRBJ1-6,TRBV6-5,-,CASSEGQYSPLHF
TRBJ1-5,TRBV7-2,-,CASSPWQLSNQPQHF
TRBJ2-5,TRBV5-4,TRBD2,CASSSGLAGAETQYF
TRBJ2-1,TRBV11-2,TRBD1,CASSPWGQGHYNEQFF
TRBJ1-2,TRBV6-1,TRBD1,CASSGYTGGTNYGYTF
TRBJ2-7,TRBV7-9,TRBD1,CASSFGTGGSYEQYF
TRBJ2-7,TRBV5-6,-,CASSSPGLYEQYF
TRBJ1-5,TRBV6-5,TRBD1,CASSSTGAHNQPQHF
TRBJ2-5,TRBV6-6,-,CASRGTAQETQYF
TRBJ2-3,TRBV6-1,TRBD2,CASSERRGDTDTQYF
TRBJ2-7,TRBV6-1,-,CASSESTYEQYF
TRBJ1-1,TRBV11-1,TRBD1,CASTRGTGGGDTEAFF
TRBJ1-5,TRBV6-6,-,CASSPPEVSNQPQHF
TRBJ1-3,TRBV15,-,CATRGAPGNTIYF